This T cell receptor beta chain was identified in a study of human T cells and chemical hapten exposure. Individual cDNA molecules (in the library) carried attached unique molecular identifiers. TCRdb called the RACE reads again in MiXCR, with one record for every CDR3 protein. The sample shows more than 300,000 distinct CDR3 sequences, about 5.4% of them seen only once. Indicated time point: pre-sensitization, week 0. Treatment noted: therapeutic diphenylcyclopropenone sensitization with weekly scalp DPC. Whole-study findings and limits: TCRs above 1 in 1000 frequency did not change with DPC sensitization. PT1 expanded TCR counts and patch test score were linked, and their correlation was positive. Compared with pre-sensitization or healthy control sets, expanded TCRs clustered more.

This clonotype was counted between two and nine times. Its antigen is not known. V trimming: 7 bases; J trimming: 0 bases; junction bases outside the gene matches: 6. This CDR3 contains 14 residues. CDR1 and CDR2 (germline): MNHEY, SMNVEV (reference sequence). The chain combines TRBV27 with TRBJ2-7, with 7 positions matching TRBD2. This TCR was recovered from a young woman with alopecia areata. Some clones in this sample may be carry-over from other donors' samples. This specimen consisted of whole blood, obtained in connection with sensitization to the hapten diphenylcyclopropenone (DPC). CDR3 nucleotides: TGTGCCAGCACCGGGGGGTCCCCCTCCTACGAGCAGTACTTC. It yields the protein CASTGGSPSYEQYF.